These 21 T cell receptor beta chains originate from one sample sequenced in a study of shared clonotypes between healthy human individuals. Libraries were prepared by immunoSEQ multiplex PCR; TCRdb keeps only in-frame clonotypes and omits some of them. The sample includes about 520,000 clones, approximately 95% of them seen just once. Sequencing used naive CD4+ T cells sorted from blood. Subset specified: CD45RA+ positively selected. These receptors all come from a woman between 25 and 40 years old in good health.

V and J are TRBV28 and TRBJ1-1; D remains ambiguous. This CDR3 has 15 residues. Germline assignment: CDR1 MDHEN and CDR2 SYDVKM. Trimming shortened V by 7 bases and J by 1 base, and 16 bases separated the two germline ends. CDR3 amino acids: CASTLGFTRNTEAFF. As DNA, the CDR3 is TGTGCCAGCACCTTGGGCTTTACACGGAACACTGAAGCTTTCTTT. Full variable domain (outside the CDR3, taken from reference TRBV28 and TRBJ1-1): DVKVTQSSRYLVKRTGEKVFLECVQDMDHENMFWYRQDPGLGLRLIYFSYDVKMKEKGDIPEGYSVSREKKERFSLILESASTNQTSMYLCASTLGFTRNTEAFFGQGTRLTVV.

The J gene is TRBJ1-4, the V gene TRBV29-1, with a weak D call TRBD1 (6 bases). CDR1 is SQVTM and CDR2 is ANQGSEA in the germline V gene. Trimming took off 8 bases at V and 10 bases at J, with 17 bases between the two ends. This CDR3 region has 12 residues. DNA of the CDR3: TGCAGCACAGAGGGGGTTCGTGGAAAACTGTTTTTT. Protein product: CSTEGVRGKLFF.

V usage is TRBV25-1 and J usage is TRBJ1-1; D remains unclear. The CDR3 spans 13 residues. Germline V CDR1 and CDR2: MGHDK, SYGVNS. V lost 8 bases and J lost 7, with 17 bases in between. CDR3 DNA sequence: TGTGCCAGCGGCCTCGCAGGCTTGGGTGAAGCTTTCTTT. This translates into CASGLAGLGEAFF.

The rearrangement uses TRBV5-1 and TRBJ2-6, with 8 bases matching TRBD2. J lost 2 bases, V lost 4 bases, and 5 bases had no gene match. This CDR3 has 16 residues. Germline V gene sequence: CDR1 SGHRS, CDR2 YFSETQ. The CDR3 region is CASSSRGGAGANVLTF. In DNA form, the CDR3 reads TGCGCCAGCAGCAGCCGGGGGGGTGCTGGGGCCAACGTCCTGACTTTC.

This chain connects TRBV19 to TRBJ2-7; 7 nucleotides line up with TRBD2. The CDR3 length is 14 residues. The V and J ends lost 3 bases and 5 bases, in that order; junction bases with no gene match: 7. In germline, CDR1 is LNHDA, CDR2 SQIVND (reference sequence). CDR3 coding DNA: TGTGCCAGTAGTATCGCGGGAGCGGGGCACGAGCAGTACTTC. Translated, it gives CASSIAGAGHEQYF.

The count of this clone is one. CDR3 DNA sequence: TGTGCCAGCAGCTTATTTAGGGGGGATACGCAGTATTTT. The encoded protein is CASSLFRGDTQYF. The rearrangement uses TRBV7-8 and TRBJ2-3; TRBD1 might be the D (6 bases). Germline-derived CDR1 and CDR2 are SGHVS and FQNEAQ. V dropped 2 bases and J dropped 6 bases, with 9 bases sitting between them. The CDR3 totals 13 residues.

The rearrangement joins TRBV7-2 to TRBJ2-1, with 7 bases that match TRBD2. The CDR3 is 16 residues long. V lost 5 bases, J lost 3 bases, and 10 bases stayed unmatched. Germline V gene data show CDR1 as SGHTA and CDR2 as FQGNSA. CDR3 residues: CASSTRDSGHYNEQFF. CDR3 nucleotide sequence: TGTGCCAGCAGCACGCGCGATAGCGGGCACTACAATGAGCAGTTCTTC. The full variable domain, rest sourced from reference TRBV7-2 and TRBJ2-1, is GAGVSQSPSNKVTEKGKDVELRCDPISGHTALYWYRQSLGQGLEFLIYFQGNSAPDKSGLPSDRFSAERTGGSVSTLTIQRTQQEDSAVYLCASSTRDSGHYNEQFFGPGTRLTVL.

V gene TRBV2 combines with J gene TRBJ2-7; 7 nucleotides agree with TRBD1. The J segment lost 7 bases and the V segment lost 2 bases, leaving 2 bases of the junction unmatched. Germline V gene lookup returns CDR1 SNHLY and CDR2 FYNNEI. The CDR3 runs to 12 residues. The CDR3 is CASSERGLEQYF. The CDR3 nucleotides are TGTGCCAGCAGTGAAAGGGGGCTGGAGCAGTACTTC.

The rearrangement joins TRBV21-1 to TRBJ2-1; TRBD2 is the table's D call, not checked against the DNA. TRBV21-1 is classified as a pseudogene. This CDR3 region has 17 residues. Here the CDR3 reads CASSKGEGREGDNEQFF. The CDR3 DNA sequence: TGTGCCAGCAGCAAAGGGGAGGGCCGGGAGGGAGACAATGAGCAGTTCTTC.

The rearrangement links TRBV10-2 to TRBJ2-3, with 10 bases aligning to TRBD2. Germline V gene lookup returns CDR1 WSHSY and CDR2 SAAADI. The CDR3 runs 13 residues. The ends lost 8 bases at V and 1 base at J; junction bases unmatched: 0. CDR3 in DNA: TGCGCCAGCGGGACTAGCGGCACAGATACGCAGTATTTT. This sequence encodes CASGTSGTDTQYF.

This chain connects TRBV5-5 to TRBJ2-1; 7 bases align to TRBD1. Germline CDR1 and CDR2: SGHKS and YYEKEE (reference sequence). The V and J ends lost 2 bases and 7 bases, in that order; junction bases with no gene match: 6. The CDR3 contains 14 residues. This chain's CDR3 is CASSFGQALNEQFF. CDR3 sequence (DNA): TGTGCCAGCAGCTTTGGACAGGCCTTGAATGAGCAGTTCTTC.

This clone came up once. The V gene is TRBV9, the J gene TRBJ1-2, with a tentative D call TRBD1 (6 bases). Trimming took 0 bases from V and 2 from J, leaving 11 bases between them. Germline V gene data show CDR1 as SGDLS and CDR2 as YYNGEE. This CDR3 has 15 residues. The CDR3 protein is CASSVGQASNYGYTF. The CDR3 nucleotides are TGTGCCAGCAGCGTAGGACAGGCTTCGAACTATGGCTACACCTTC. Filled out from reference TRBV9 and TRBJ1-2, the complete variable domain reads DSGVTQTPKHLITATGQRVTLRCSPRSGDLSVYWYQQSLDQGLQFLIQYYNGEERAKGNILERFSAQQFPDLHSELNLSSLELGDSALYFCASSVGQASNYGYTFGSGTRLTVV.

The chain recombines TRBV18 with TRBJ2-3, with D possibly TRBD2 on 6 matching bases. Germline CDR1 is KGHSH and CDR2 is LQKENI. Trimming removed 4 bases from V and 1 base from J, with 15 bases in between. CDR3 length: 16 amino acids. The chain's CDR3 is CASSLEGAGGTDTQYF. The DNA for the CDR3 is TGTGCCAGCTCACTAGAGGGAGCGGGTGGCACAGATACGCAGTATTTT.

This rearrangement joins TRBV5-6 to TRBJ2-3, with a tentative D call TRBD2 (6 bases). The CDR3 has 15 residues. V lost 2 bases to trimming and J lost 6 bases, with 16 bases between them. The germline CDR1 and CDR2 sequences are SGHDT and YYEEEE. The CDR3 coding sequence is TGTGCCAGCAGCTTTAGCGGATCTGTCAAGGATACGCAGTATTTT. As protein: CASSFSGSVKDTQYF.

This clone was observed a single time. The gene calls are TRBV28 and TRBJ2-7; 8 bases are a match to TRBD2. Germline-derived CDR1 and CDR2 are MDHEN and SYDVKM. This CDR3 contains 15 residues. The ends lost 5 bases at V and 6 bases at J; junction bases unmatched: 12. The CDR3, as DNA: TGTGCCAGCAGTCCACCGGGACTAGTAAGCCGCGAGCAGTACTTC. The encoded protein is CASSPPGLVSREQYF.

This chain uses TRBV25-1 with TRBJ2-2; maybe TRBD1 (5 bases). The ends were cut back, 0 bases at V and 2 bases at J, with 10 bases in the middle. Germline V gene sequence: CDR1 MGHDK, CDR2 SYGVNS. CDR3 length: 16 amino acids. Written as DNA, the CDR3 is TGTGCCAGCAGTGAATATAAGCAGGGAAACACCGGGGAGCTGTTTTTT. This sequence encodes CASSEYKQGNTGELFF.

The chain recombines TRBV5-4 with TRBJ2-1, with TRBD2 matching 11 bases. V lost 0 bases to trimming and J lost 0 bases; unmatched junction nucleotides: 5. The CDR3 is made up of 18 amino acids. In germline, CDR1 is SGHNT, CDR2 YYREEE (reference sequence). As DNA, the CDR3 is TGTGCCAGCAGCTTGGGACTAGCGGGACCGGGCTCCTACAATGAGCAGTTCTTC. Protein sequence: CASSLGLAGPGSYNEQFF.

This chain links TRBV28 with TRBJ1-5, with TRBD1 identical over 8 bases. The germline CDR1 and CDR2 sequences are MDHEN and SYDVKM. CDR3 size: 16 residues. The V gene end was trimmed by 6 bases and the J gene end by 4 bases; junction bases not matched to a gene: 11. CDR3 sequence reads: CASRPTGTGENQPQHF. CDR3 nucleotide sequence: TGTGCCAGCAGACCTACCGGGACAGGCGAAAATCAGCCCCAGCATTTT.

This chain joins TRBV5-1 and TRBJ2-7; 14 positions agree with TRBD2. CDR3 size: 18 residues. Per germline, CDR1 SGHRS and CDR2 YFSETQ. J gave up 2 bases and V 0 bases, and 7 bases lay outside the gene matches. The CDR3 sequence is CASSLAGTSGRRAYEQYF. The CDR3 DNA reads as TGCGCCAGCAGCTTGGCCGGGACTAGCGGGAGAAGGGCCTACGAGCAGTACTTC.

J is TRBJ2-5 and V is TRBV18; 11 bases map to TRBD2. The V gene's germline CDR1 is KGHSH and CDR2 LQKENI. The V gene end was trimmed by 4 bases and the J gene end by 3 bases; junction bases not matched to a gene: 10. This CDR3 has 17 residues. The CDR3 sequence: CASSLRLAGSEEETQYF. The DNA for the CDR3 is TGTGCCAGCTCACTAAGACTAGCGGGATCTGAGGAAGAGACCCAGTACTTC.

J is TRBJ1-1 and V is TRBV7-9, with a tentative D call TRBD1 (6 bases). Trimming took off 2 bases at V and 1 base at J, with 14 bases between the two ends. This CDR3 contains 16 residues. Germline assignment: CDR1 SEHNR and CDR2 FQNEAQ (reference sequence). The CDR3 nucleotides are TGTGCCAGCAGCTTAAACGGGGGCGTCGGGAACACTGAAGCTTTCTTT. Its protein product is CASSLNGGVGNTEAFF. The full variable domain, in which reference TRBV7-9 and TRBJ1-1 provide the parts outside the CDR3, is DTGVSQNPRHKITKRGQNVTFRCDPISEHNRLYWYRQTLGQGPEFLTYFQNEAQLEKSRLLSDRFSAERPKGSFSTLEIQRTEQGDSAMYLCASSLNGGVGNTEAFFGQGTRLTVV.